The T cell receptor beta chain under discussion was sequenced for a study of shared clonotypes between healthy human individuals. Study overall: The donors, a couple of women and a few men, were aged 18 to 49.

Method: immunoSEQ multiplex PCR; TCRdb's copy keeps in-frame clones and lacks some. The sample carries about a million clones, more than 60% recorded once. The sequence was obtained from a young man in good health. The specimen was memory CD4+ T cells sorted from blood. Subset meaning: CD45RA-negative fraction.

In DNA form, the CDR3 reads TGTGCCTGGAGTCTAAGTCCCTCCAAAACCTATGGCTACACCTTC. Translated, it gives CAWSLSPSKTYGYTF. This chain uses TRBV30 with TRBJ1-2; no clear D gene. The CDR3 spans 15 residues. V dropped 2 bases and J dropped 4 bases, with 17 bases sitting between them. CDR1 is GTSNPN, CDR2 SVGIG, per germline (reference sequence).